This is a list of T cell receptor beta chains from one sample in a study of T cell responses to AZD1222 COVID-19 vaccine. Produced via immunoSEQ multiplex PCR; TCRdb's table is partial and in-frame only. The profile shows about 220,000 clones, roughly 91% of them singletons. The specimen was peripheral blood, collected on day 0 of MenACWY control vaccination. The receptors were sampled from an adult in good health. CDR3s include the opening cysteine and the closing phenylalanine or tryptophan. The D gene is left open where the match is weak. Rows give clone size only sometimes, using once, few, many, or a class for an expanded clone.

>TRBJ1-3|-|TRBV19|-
TGTGCCAGTAGCCTCACAGCGTACTCTGGAAACACCATATATTTT
CASSLTAYSGNTIYF
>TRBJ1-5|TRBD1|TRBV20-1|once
TGCAGTGCTTCAGGGGGGCAGCCCCAGCATTTT
CSASGGQPQHF
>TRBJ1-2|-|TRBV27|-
TGTGCCAGCAGTTTCGACACATCCAAGAGCTACACCTTC
CASSFDTSKSYTF
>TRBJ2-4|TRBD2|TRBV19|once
TGTGCCAGTACTAGACTAGCGGGGGGGAACATTCAGTACTTC
CASTRLAGGNIQYF
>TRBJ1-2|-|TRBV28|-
TGTGCCAGCAGTACCCGACCGGTAGACTATGGCTACACCTTC
CASSTRPVDYGYTF
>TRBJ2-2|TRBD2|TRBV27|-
TGTGCCAGCAGTCCGCGGGGGAAGCCCGGGGAGCTGTTTTTT
CASSPRGKPGELFF
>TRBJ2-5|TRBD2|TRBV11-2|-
TGTGCCAGCAGCTTAGTTGGGGTGGCGGGGGGGCAAGAGACCCAGTACTTC
CASSLVGVAGGQETQYF
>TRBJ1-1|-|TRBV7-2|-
TGTGCCAGCAGTCAAACAGCCAAAGCTTTCTTT
CASSQTAKAFF
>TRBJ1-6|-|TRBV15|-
TGTGCCACCAGCACGGGGGGCTTTTATAATTCACCCCTCCACTTT
CATSTGGFYNSPLHF
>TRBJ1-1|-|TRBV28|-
TGTGCCAGCAGTTTAATCTGGCAGGGAGGAGGCACTGAAGCTTTCTTT
CASSLIWQGGGTEAFF
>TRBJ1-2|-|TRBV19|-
TGTGCCAGTAGTCGGGCGGCCGGTGGGCACTATGGCTACACCTTC
CASSRAAGGHYGYTF
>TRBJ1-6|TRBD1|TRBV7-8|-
TGTGCCAGCAGCTTACCACAGGGGCGATATTCACCCCTCCACTTT
CASSLPQGRYSPLHF
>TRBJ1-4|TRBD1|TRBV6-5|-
TGTGCCAGCAGATTGACAGGGGGTAATGAAAAACTGTTTTTT
CASRLTGGNEKLFF
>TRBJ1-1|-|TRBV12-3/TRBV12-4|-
TGTGCCAGCAGTTCGTACCTTAACACTGAAGCTTTCTTT
CASSSYLNTEAFF
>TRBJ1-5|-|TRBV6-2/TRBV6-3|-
TGTGCCAGCAGTTACTCCTCAGCTAGCAATCAGCCCCAGCATTTT
CASSYSSASNQPQHF
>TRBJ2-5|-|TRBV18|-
TGTGCCAGCTCACCAAATCAAGAGACCCAGTACTTC
CASSPNQETQYF
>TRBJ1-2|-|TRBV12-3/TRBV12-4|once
TGTGCCAGCAGTTTAAGCGGGGACTATGGCTACACCTTC
CASSLSGDYGYTF
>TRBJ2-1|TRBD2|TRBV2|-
TGTGCCAGCAGTACTAGCGGGGGGGCCAATGAGCAGTTCTTC
CASSTSGGANEQFF
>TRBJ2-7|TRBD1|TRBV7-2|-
TGTGCCAGCAGCTCCCAGGACAGGCTCTACGAGCAGTACTTC
CASSSQDRLYEQYF
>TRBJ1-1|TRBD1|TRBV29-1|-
TGCAGCGGAAACAGGGGAAACACTGAAGCTTTCTTT
CSGNRGNTEAFF
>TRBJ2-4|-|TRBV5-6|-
TGTGCCAGCAGCTCTGAACCCAACGTAGCCAAAAACATTCAGTACTTC
CASSSEPNVAKNIQYF
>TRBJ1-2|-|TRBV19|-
TGTGCCAGCTCCGAGTTTGGGCGGTACTATGGCTACACCTTC
CASSEFGRYYGYTF
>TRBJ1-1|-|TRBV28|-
TGTGCCAGCAGTTCATCGACGGGCACTGAAGCTTTCTTT
CASSSSTGTEAFF
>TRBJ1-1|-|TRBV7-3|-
TGTGCCAGCTCCTCCGACGTGGACACTGAAGCTTTCTTT
CASSSDVDTEAFF
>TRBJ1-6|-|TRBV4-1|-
TGCGCCAGCAGCCAAAGCGGGACGGGACATTCACCCCTCCACTTT
CASSQSGTGHSPLHF
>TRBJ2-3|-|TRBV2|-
TGTGCCAGCTCGCCCCCCGGGGCAGATACGCAGTATTTT
CASSPPGADTQYF
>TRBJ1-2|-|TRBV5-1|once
TGCGCCAGCAGCTTGGGGACACAAAACTATGGCTACACCTTC
CASSLGTQNYGYTF
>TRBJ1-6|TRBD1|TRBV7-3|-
TGTGCCAGCAGCCTGGACAGGGCCTCACCCCTCCACTTT
CASSLDRASPLHF
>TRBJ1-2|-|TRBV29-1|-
TGCAGCGTTGAAGATCGGGCAGGGCGATATGGCTACACCTTC
CSVEDRAGRYGYTF
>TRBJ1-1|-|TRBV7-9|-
TGTGCCAGCAGCCGGAGTCAGGGAGAAGCTTTCTTT
CASSRSQGEAFF
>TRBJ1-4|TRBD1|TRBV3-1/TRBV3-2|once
TGTGCCAGCAGGAACAGGGGTAATGAAAAACTGTTTTTT
CASRNRGNEKLFF
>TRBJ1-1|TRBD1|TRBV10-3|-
TGTGCCATCAAGGGGACAGGGATTGAGACTGAAGCTTTCTTT
CAIKGTGIETEAFF
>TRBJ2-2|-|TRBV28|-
TGTGCCAGCAGTTTGGCGACCGGGGAGCTGTTTTTT
CASSLATGELFF
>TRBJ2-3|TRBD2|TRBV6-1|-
TGTGCCAGCAGTGAAGTCGGGACTAGCGGAGATACGCAGTATTTT
CASSEVGTSGDTQYF
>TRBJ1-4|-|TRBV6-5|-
TGTGCCAGCAAGAAGGGGGAGTCCGAAAAACTGTTTTTT
CASKKGESEKLFF
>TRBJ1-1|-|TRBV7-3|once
TGTGCCAGCAGCTCCCCACCTAGTGAAGCTTTCTTT
CASSSPPSEAFF
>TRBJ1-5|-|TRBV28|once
TGTGCCAGCAGACATCAGGACGGTCAGAATCAGCCCCAGCATTTT
CASRHQDGQNQPQHF
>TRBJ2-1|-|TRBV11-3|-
TGTGCCAGCAGCTTAACGTCCTACAATGAGCAGTTCTTC
CASSLTSYNEQFF
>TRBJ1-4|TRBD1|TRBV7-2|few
TGTGCCAGCAGCTTCCAGGGGGCGAATGAAAAACTGTTTTTT
CASSFQGANEKLFF
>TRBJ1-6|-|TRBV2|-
TGTGCCAGCACCCCATGGGGGGCCCTCCACTTT
CASTPWGALHF
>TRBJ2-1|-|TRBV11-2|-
TGTGCCAGCAGCTGGGGGGCGGGGAGCTCCTACAATGAGCAGTTCTTC
CASSWGAGSSYNEQFF
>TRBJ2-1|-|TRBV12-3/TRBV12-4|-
TGTGCCAGCAGTTTAGCGCAGACCCGGGAGCAGTTCTTC
CASSLAQTREQFF
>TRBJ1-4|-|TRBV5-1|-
TGCGCCAGCAGCTTGGGGAGGCTTGGTGAAAAACTGTTTTTT
CASSLGRLGEKLFF
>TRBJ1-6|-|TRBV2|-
TGTGCCAGCATTTGGCAGGAAAGCTCCTATAATTCACCCCTCCACTTT
CASIWQESSYNSPLHF
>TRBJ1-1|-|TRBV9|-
TGTGCCAGCAGCGTAGTTCCGTACACTGAAGCTTTCTTT
CASSVVPYTEAFF